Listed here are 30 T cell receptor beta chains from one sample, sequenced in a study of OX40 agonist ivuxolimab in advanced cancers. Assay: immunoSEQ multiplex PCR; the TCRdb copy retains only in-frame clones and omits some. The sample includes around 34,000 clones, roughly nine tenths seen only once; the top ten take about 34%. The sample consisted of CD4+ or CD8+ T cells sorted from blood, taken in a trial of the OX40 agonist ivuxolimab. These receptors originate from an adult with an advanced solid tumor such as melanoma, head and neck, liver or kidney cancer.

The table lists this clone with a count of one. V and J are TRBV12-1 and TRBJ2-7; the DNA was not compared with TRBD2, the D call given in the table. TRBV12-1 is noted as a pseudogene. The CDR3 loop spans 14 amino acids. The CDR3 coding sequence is TGTGCCAGCAGCTCCGCCGGAGAGGTGGACGAGCAGTACTTC. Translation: CASSSAGEVDEQYF.

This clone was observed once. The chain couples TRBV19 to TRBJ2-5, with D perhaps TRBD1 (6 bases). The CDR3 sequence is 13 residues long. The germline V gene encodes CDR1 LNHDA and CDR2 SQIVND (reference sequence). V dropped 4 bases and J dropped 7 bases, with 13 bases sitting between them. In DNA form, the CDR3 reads TGTGCCAGTAGTACGGGACACCTAGGGACCCAGTACTTC. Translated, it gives CASSTGHLGTQYF.

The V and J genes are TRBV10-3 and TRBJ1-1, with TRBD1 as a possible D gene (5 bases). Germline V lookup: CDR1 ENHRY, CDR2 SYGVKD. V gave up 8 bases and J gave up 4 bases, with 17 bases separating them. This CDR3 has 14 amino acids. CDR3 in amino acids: CAIRGDPLGTEAFF. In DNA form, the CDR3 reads TGTGCCATCCGGGGGGACCCCCTTGGCACTGAAGCTTTCTTT.

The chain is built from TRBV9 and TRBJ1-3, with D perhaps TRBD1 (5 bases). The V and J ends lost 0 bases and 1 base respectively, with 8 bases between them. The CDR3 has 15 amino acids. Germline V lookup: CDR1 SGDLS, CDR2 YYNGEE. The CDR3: CASSVGGESGNTIYF. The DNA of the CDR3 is TGTGCCAGCAGCGTAGGGGGGGAATCTGGAAACACCATATATTTT.

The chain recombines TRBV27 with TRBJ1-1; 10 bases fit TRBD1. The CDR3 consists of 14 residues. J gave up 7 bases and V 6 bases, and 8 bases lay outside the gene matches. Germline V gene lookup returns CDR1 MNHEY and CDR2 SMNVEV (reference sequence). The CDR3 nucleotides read TGTGCCAGCAGCACTTCGACAGGGGGCAATGAAGCTTTCTTT. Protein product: CASSTSTGGNEAFF.

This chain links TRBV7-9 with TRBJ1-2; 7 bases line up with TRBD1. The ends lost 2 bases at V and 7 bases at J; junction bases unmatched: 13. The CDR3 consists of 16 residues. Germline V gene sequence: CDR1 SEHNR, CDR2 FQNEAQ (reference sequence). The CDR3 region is CASSLSETGPVSGYTF. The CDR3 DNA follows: TGTGCCAGCAGCTTATCCGAGACAGGGCCAGTAAGTGGCTACACCTTC.

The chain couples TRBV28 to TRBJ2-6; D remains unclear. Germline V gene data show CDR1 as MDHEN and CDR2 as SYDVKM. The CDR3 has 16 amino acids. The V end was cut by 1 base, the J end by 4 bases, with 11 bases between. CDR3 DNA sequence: TGTGCCAGCAGTTTATTGTCGGGCCGGGGGGCCAACGTCCTGACTTTC. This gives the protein CASSLLSGRGANVLTF.

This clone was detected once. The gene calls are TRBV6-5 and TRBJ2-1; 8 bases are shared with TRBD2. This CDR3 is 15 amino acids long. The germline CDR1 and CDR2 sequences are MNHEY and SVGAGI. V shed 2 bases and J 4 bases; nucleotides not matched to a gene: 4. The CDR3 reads CASSYSGGPYNEQFF. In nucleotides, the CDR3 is TGTGCCAGCAGTTACAGCGGGGGCCCTTACAATGAGCAGTTCTTC.

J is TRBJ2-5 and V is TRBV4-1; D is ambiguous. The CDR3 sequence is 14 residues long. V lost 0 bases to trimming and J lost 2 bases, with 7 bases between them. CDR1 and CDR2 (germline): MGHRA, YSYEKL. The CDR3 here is CASSQDQLQETQYF. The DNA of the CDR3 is TGCGCCAGCAGCCAAGATCAACTGCAAGAGACCCAGTACTTC.

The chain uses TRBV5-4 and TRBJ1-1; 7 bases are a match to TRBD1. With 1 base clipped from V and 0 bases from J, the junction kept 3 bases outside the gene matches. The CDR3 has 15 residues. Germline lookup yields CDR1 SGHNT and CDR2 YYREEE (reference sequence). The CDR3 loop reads CASSLLTGLNTEAFF. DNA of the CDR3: TGTGCCAGCAGCTTGTTGACAGGGCTGAACACTGAAGCTTTCTTT. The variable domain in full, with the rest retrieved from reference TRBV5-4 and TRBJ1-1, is ETGVTQSPTHLIKTRGQQVTLRCSSQSGHNTVSWYQQALGQGPQFIFQYYREEENGRGNFPPRFSGLQFPNYSSELNVNALELDDSALYLCASSLLTGLNTEAFFGQGTRLTVV.

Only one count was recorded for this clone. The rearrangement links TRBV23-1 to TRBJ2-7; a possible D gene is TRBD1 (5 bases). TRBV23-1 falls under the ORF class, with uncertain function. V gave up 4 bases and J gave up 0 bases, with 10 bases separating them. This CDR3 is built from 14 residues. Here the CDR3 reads CASSPRGNSYEQYF. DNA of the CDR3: TGCGCCAGCAGTCCAAGGGGAAACTCCTACGAGCAGTACTTC.

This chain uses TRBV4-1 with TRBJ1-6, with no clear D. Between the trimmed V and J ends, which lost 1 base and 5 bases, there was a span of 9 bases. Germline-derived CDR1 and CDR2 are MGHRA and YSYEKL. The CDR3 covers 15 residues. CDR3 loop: CASSQGLIHNSPLHF. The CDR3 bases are TGCGCCAGCAGCCAAGGTCTGATTCATAATTCACCCCTCCACTTT.

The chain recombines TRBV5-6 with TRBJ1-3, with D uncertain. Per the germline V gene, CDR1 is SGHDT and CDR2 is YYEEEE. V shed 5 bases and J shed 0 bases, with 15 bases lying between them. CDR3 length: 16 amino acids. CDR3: CASSHAVSFSGNTIYF. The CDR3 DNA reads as TGTGCCAGCAGTCATGCCGTCTCTTTCTCTGGAAACACCATATATTTT.

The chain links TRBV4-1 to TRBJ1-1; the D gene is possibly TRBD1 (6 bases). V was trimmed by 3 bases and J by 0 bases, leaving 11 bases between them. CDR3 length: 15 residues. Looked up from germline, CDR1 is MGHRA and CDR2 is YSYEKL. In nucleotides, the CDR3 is TGCGCCAGCAGCCAGTGGACAGATATGAACACTGAAGCTTTCTTT. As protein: CASSQWTDMNTEAFF.

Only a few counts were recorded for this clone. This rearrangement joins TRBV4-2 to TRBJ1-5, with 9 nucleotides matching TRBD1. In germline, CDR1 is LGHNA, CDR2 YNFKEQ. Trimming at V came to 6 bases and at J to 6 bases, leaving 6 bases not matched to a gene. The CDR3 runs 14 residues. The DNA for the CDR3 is TGTGCCAGCAGTCCAGGGACAGGGAGTCAGCCCCAGCATTTT. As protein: CASSPGTGSQPQHF.

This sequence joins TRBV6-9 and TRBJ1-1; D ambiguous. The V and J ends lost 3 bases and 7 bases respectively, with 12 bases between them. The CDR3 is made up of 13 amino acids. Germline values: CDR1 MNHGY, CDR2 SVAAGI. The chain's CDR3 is CASSYSLEHEAFF. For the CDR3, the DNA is TGTGCCAGCAGTTACTCTCTTGAACATGAAGCTTTCTTT.

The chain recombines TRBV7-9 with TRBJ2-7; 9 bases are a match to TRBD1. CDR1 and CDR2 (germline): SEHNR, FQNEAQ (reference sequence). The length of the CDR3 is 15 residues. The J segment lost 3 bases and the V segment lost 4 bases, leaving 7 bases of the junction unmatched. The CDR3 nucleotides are TGTGCCAGCAGCTCACCGGGACAGGGACACTACGAGCAGTACTTC. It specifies CASSSPGQGHYEQYF. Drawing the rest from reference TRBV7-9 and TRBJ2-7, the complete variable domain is DTGVSQNPRHKITKRGQNVTFRCDPISEHNRLYWYRQTLGQGPEFLTYFQNEAQLEKSRLLSDRFSAERPKGSFSTLEIQRTEQGDSAMYLCASSSPGQGHYEQYFGPGTRLTVT.

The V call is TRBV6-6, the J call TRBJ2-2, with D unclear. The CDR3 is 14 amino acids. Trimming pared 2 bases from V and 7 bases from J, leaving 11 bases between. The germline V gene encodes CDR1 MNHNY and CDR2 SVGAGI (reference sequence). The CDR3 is CASSYVRAVGELFF. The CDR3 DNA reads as TGTGCCAGCAGTTACGTAAGGGCAGTCGGGGAGCTGTTTTTT.

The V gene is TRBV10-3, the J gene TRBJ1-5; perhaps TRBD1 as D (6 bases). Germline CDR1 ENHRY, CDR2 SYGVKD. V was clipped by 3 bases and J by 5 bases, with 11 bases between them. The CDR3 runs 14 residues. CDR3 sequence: CAISDENRDQPQHF. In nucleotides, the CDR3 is TGTGCCATCAGTGATGAGAACAGGGATCAGCCCCAGCATTTT.

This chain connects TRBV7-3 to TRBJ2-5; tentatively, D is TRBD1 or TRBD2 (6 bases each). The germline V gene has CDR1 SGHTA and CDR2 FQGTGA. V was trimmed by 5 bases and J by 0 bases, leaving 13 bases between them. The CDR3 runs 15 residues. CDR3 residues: CASSPGVADQETQYF. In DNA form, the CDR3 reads TGTGCCAGCAGCCCAGGGGTAGCGGACCAAGAGACCCAGTACTTC.

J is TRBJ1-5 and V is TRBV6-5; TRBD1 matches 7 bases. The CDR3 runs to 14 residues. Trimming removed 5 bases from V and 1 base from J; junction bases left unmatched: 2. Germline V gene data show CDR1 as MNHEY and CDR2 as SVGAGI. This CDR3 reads CASSKQGSNQPQHF. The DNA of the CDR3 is TGTGCCAGCAGTAAACAGGGGAGCAATCAGCCCCAGCATTTT.

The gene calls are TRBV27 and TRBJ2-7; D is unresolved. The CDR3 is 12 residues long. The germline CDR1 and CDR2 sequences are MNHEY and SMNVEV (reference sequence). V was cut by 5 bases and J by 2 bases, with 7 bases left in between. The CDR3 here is CASSTVPYEQYF. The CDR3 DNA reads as TGTGCCAGCAGTACAGTTCCCTACGAGCAGTACTTC.

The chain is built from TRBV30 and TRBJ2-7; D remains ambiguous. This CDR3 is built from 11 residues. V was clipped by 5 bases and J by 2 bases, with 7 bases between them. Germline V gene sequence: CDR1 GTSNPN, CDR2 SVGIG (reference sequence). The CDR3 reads CAWSMAYEQYF. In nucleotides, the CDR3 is TGTGCCTGGTCCATGGCCTACGAGCAGTACTTC.

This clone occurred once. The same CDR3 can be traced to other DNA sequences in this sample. Here the CDR3 reads CASSEGGGGAAETQYF. CDR3 coding DNA: TGTGCCAGCAGCGAAGGGGGAGGGGGGGCGGCCGAGACCCAGTACTTC. This sequence joins TRBV5-4 and TRBJ2-5, with D possibly TRBD2 on 7 matching bases. CDR3 length: 16 residues. Germline V CDR1 and CDR2: SGHNT, YYREEE (reference sequence). The germline V and J ends were trimmed by 4 bases and 5 bases, with 21 bases remaining between them.

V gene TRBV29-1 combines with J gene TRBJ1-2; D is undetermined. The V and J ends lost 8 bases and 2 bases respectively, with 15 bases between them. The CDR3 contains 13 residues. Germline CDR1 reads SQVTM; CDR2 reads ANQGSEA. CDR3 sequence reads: CSSEGGSNYGYTF. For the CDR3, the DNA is TGCAGCTCCGAGGGAGGCTCAAACTATGGCTACACCTTC.

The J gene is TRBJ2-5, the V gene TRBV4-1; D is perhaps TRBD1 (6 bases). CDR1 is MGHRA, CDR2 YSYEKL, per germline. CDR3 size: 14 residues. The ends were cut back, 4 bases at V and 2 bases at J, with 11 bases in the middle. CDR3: CASSLGTLQETQYF. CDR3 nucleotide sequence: TGCGCCAGCAGCCTTGGGACACTGCAAGAGACCCAGTACTTC.

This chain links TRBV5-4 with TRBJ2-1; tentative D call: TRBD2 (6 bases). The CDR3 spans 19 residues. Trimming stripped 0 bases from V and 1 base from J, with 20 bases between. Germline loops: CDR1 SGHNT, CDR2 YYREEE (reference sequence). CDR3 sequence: CASSLVGGDTGKSYNEQFF. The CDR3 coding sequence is TGTGCCAGCAGCTTGGTGGGGGGTGATACGGGAAAATCCTACAATGAGCAGTTCTTC.

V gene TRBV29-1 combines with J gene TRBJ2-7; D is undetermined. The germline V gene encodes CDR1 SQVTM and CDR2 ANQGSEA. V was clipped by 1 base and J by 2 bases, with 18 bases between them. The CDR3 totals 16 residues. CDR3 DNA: TGCAGCGTTGAAGTAACGTGGTCAGGATATACCTACGAGCAGTACTTC. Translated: CSVEVTWSGYTYEQYF.

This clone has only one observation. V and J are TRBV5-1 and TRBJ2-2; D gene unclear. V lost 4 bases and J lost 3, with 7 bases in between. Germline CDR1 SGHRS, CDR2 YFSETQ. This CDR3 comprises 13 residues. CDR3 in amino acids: CASSAGHTGELFF. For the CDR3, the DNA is TGCGCCAGCAGCGCAGGACACACCGGGGAGCTGTTTTTT.

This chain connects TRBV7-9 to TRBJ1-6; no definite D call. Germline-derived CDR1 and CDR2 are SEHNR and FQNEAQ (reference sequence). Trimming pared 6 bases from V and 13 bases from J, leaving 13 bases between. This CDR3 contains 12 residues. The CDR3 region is CASRLGSGPLHF. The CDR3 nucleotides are TGTGCCAGCAGGCTAGGGTCCGGGCCCCTCCACTTT. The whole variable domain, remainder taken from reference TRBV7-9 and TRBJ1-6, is DTGVSQNPRHKITKRGQNVTFRCDPISEHNRLYWYRQTLGQGPEFLTYFQNEAQLEKSRLLSDRFSAERPKGSFSTLEIQRTEQGDSAMYLCASRLGSGPLHFGNGTRLTVT.